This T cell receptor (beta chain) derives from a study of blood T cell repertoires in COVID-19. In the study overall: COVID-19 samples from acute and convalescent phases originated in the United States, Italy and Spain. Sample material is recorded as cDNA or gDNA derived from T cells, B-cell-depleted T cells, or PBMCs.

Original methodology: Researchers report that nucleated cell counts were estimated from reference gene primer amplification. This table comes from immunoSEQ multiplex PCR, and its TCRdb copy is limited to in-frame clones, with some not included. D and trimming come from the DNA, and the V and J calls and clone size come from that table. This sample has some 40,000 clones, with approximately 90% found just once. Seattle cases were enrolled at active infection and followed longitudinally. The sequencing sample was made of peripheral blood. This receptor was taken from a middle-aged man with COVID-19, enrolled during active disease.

The CDR3 sequence is CASSPGDGYGYTF. The CDR3 DNA sequence: TGTGCCAGCAGTCCAGGGGACGGGTATGGCTACACCTTC. This rearrangement joins TRBV6-5 to TRBJ1-2; possible D gene TRBD1, 6 bases. V dropped 5 bases and J dropped 5 bases, with 12 bases sitting between them. CDR3 length: 13 residues. Per the germline V gene, CDR1 is MNHEY and CDR2 is SVGAGI.